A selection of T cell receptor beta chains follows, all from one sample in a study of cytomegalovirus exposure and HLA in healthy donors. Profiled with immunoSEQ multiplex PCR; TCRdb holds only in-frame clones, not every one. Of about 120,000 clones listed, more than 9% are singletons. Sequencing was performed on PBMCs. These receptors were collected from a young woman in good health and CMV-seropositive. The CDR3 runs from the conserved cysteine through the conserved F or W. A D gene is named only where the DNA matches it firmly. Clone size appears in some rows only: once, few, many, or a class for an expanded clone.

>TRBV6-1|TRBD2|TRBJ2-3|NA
TGTGCCAGCAGTGTCGTTTGGGAGGGAGGGCAATTCACAGATACGCAGTATTTT
CASSVVWEGGQFTDTQYF
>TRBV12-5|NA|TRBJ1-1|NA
TGTGCTAGTGGTTTGGTATCAGCTGAAGCTTTCTTT
CASGLVSAEAFF
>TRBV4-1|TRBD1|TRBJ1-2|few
TGCGCCAGCAGCCAAGAAAAGACAGGGGGCGGGTATGGCTACACCTTC
CASSQEKTGGGYGYTF
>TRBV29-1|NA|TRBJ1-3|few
TGCAGCGTTGTTGAGGGCTACGCTGGAAACACCATATATTTT
CSVVEGYAGNTIYF
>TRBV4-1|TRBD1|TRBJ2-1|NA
TGCGCCAGCAGCCCAAATATCGACGGGACAGGGTTTAGGAATGAGCAGTTCTTC
CASSPNIDGTGFRNEQFF
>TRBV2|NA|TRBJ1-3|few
TGTGCCAGCAGTGAAGGGGCCAGTGGAAACACCATATATTTT
CASSEGASGNTIYF
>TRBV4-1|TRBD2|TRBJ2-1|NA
TGCGCCAGCAGCCAAGTGGGGGGGAACAATGAGCAGTTCTTC
CASSQVGGNNEQFF
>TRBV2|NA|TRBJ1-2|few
TGTGCCAGCAGACCGGGACTTTATGGCTACACCTTC
CASRPGLYGYTF
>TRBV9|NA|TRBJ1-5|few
TGTGCCAGCAGCGTAGGCGGGAATAGCAATCAGCCCCAGCATTTT
CASSVGGNSNQPQHF
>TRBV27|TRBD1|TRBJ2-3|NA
TGTGCCACCGGGGGACAGGGTGCGACAGATACGCAGTATTTT
CATGGQGATDTQYF
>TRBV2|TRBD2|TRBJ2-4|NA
TGTGCCAGCAGATCGCTAGCGGGATTCGGGAACATTCAGTACTTC
CASRSLAGFGNIQYF
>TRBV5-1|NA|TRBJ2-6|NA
TGCGCCAGCCCCCCGACTCTACCTGGGGCCAACGTCCTGACTTTC
CASPPTLPGANVLTF
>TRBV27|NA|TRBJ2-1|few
TGTGCCAGCAGTTTATCGAGGGCGAGCTCCTACAATGAGCAGTTCTTC
CASSLSRASSYNEQFF
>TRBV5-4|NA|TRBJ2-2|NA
TGCGCCAGCAGCCATGAACAGGGACCGAACACCGGGGAGCTGTTTTTT
CASSHEQGPNTGELFF
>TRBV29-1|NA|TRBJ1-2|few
TGCAGCGCCACCCCGGGGGGGGCCGGCTATGGCTACACCTTC
CSATPGGAGYGYTF
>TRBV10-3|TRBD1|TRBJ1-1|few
TGTGCCATCAGCAACCAGGGGGCGAATACTGAAGCTTTCTTT
CAISNQGANTEAFF
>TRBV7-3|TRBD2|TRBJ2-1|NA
TGTGCCAGCAGCGTAGGACTAGCGGGCTACAATGAGCAGTTCTTC
CASSVGLAGYNEQFF
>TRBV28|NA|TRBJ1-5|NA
TGTGCCAGCAGGGTAGCGGAGCAGCCCCAGCATTTT
CASRVAEQPQHF
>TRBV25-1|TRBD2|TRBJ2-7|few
TGTGCCAGCAGTGAACCTAAGCGGGAGTTGGAAGAGCAGTACTTC
CASSEPKRELEEQYF
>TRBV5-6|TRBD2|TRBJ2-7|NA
TGTGCCAGCAGCTACGGTAGCGGGACCTACGAGCAGTACTTC
CASSYGSGTYEQYF
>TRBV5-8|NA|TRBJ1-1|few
TGTGCCAGCAGCTACAGGGAAAACACTGAAGCTTTCTTT
CASSYRENTEAFF
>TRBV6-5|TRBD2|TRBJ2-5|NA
TGTGCCAGCGGAAATAGCGGGAGTCCCCAAGAGACCCAGTACTTC
CASGNSGSPQETQYF
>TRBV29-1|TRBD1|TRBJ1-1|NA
TGCAGCGCCATAGGACAGGGGAACACTGAAGCTTTCTTT
CSAIGQGNTEAFF
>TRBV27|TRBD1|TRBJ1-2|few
TGTGCCAGCAGTTCGCCCACAGGGGATGGCTACACCTTC
CASSSPTGDGYTF
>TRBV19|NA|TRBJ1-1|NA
TGTGCCAGTAGTACAGACATCAGAATGATTGAAGCTTTCTTT
CASSTDIRMIEAFF
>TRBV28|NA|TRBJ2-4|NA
TGTGCCAGCAGCCCACGCAGGGGTTTAGCCAAAAACATTCAGTACTTC
CASSPRRGLAKNIQYF
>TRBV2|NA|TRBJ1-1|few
TGTGCCAGCAGTAGACAAACTGAAGCTTTCTTT
CASSRQTEAFF
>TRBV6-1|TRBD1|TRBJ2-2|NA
TGTGCCAGCAGTCAAACAGGGGGCAGGACCGGGGAGCTGTTTTTT
CASSQTGGRTGELFF
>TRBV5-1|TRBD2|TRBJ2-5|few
TGCGCCAGCAGCTCGGGGACTAGCGGGATCCAAGAGACCCAGTACTTC
CASSSGTSGIQETQYF
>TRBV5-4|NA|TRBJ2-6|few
TGTGCCAGTTATCCCGGTGGGGCCAACGTCCTGACTTTC
CASYPGGANVLTF
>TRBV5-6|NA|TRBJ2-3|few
TGTGCCAGCTGTCCCGGGGGCACAGATACGCAGTATTTT
CASCPGGTDTQYF
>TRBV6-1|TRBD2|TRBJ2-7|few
TGTGCCAGCAGGGTGGGGGGGACCTCCTACGAGCAGTACTTC
CASRVGGTSYEQYF
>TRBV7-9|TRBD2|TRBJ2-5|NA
TGTGCCAGCAGTTACGCGGGAGCTCAAGAGACCCAGTACTTC
CASSYAGAQETQYF
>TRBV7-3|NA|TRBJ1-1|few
TGTGCCAGCAGCTTAGGTCCGGACAGCTTGAACACTGAAGCTTTCTTT
CASSLGPDSLNTEAFF